Each of the 26 T cell receptor beta chains below was sequenced from the same sample in a study of regulatory T cells in long-lasting Graves disease. To make TCR beta libraries, researchers used iRepertoire HTBI primers and Arm-PCR of CDR3 regions. TCRdb recomputed calls from the multiplex PCR reads with MiXCR, one row per CDR3 protein. This table has around 360,000 distinct CDR3 sequences, about a sixth appearing once. Time point noted: newly diagnosed GD, antithyroid drugs for less than 3 months. PBMCs were the source of the RNA used for TCR sequencing. The same sample was also used in a study of T cells in Graves' hyperthyroidism and ophthalmopathy.

The sample consisted of peripheral blood mononuclear cells (PBMCs), taken at new diagnosis, from a patient treated with antithyroid drugs. The receptors shown here come from a young woman with Graves disease.

Note on this clonotype: This may arise from a read error, as a much more abundant clone is one base away. This chain uses TRBV7-2 with TRBJ2-3; 10 bases match TRBD2. In germline, CDR1 is SGHTA, CDR2 FQGNSA. The CDR3 totals 15 residues. This chain's CDR3 is CANSYSGGALDTQYF. The CDR3 region has the DNA TGTGCCAACAGCTACAGCGGGGGGGCCTTGGATACGCAGTATTTT.

This clonotype was counted ten times or more. J is TRBJ2-1 and V is TRBV5-7; D could derive from TRBD1 or TRBD2 (6 bases each). TRBV5-7 is filed as an ORF, its function uncertain. The CDR3 spans 17 residues. V gave up 2 bases and J gave up 0 bases, with 15 bases separating them. The CDR3 nucleotides read TGTGCCAGCAGCTTTCGGGGGCGGAAGAGCTCCTACAATGAGCAGTTCTTC. Protein product: CASSFRGRKSSYNEQFF.

To note about this clonotype: This may come from a read error, since a much larger clone is one base off. This chain connects TRBV28 to TRBJ2-7; D possibly matches TRBD1 or TRBD2 (5 bases each). The V and J ends lost 10 bases and 2 bases respectively, with 15 bases between them. CDR3 size: 13 residues. Per germline, CDR1 MDHEN and CDR2 SYDVKM. CDR3 bases: TGTGCCAACGGCCGGGACGAAGCCTACGAGCAGTACTTC. Translating it yields CANGRDEAYEQYF.

This clonotype was counted only a few times. A clone one base away is much larger, so this may be a read error. The genes are TRBV20-1 and TRBJ2-3; D perhaps matches TRBD1 (5 bases). The better agreement between TRBJ1-5 and the DNA end casts doubt on the J call. The CDR3 totals 18 residues. Germline V gene sequence: CDR1 DFQATT, CDR2 SNEGSKA (reference sequence). CDR3 loop: CSAPQGSGRLIGTDTQHF. The DNA of the CDR3 is TGCAGTGCCCCTCAGGGAAGCGGGAGGCTCATTGGCACAGATACGCAGCATTTT.

This clonotype was recorded at least ten times. This chain uses TRBV10-3 with TRBJ1-5, with 7 bases identical to TRBD1. In germline, CDR1 is ENHRY, CDR2 SYGVKD. V was clipped by 4 bases and J by 2 bases; unmatched bases: 5. The CDR3 covers 15 residues. The CDR3 protein is CAISAQGDRNQPQHF. Here the CDR3 DNA reads TGTGCCATCAGTGCCCAGGGGGATCGCAATCAGCCCCAGCATTTT.

As concerns this clonotype: A read error may explain this, as a much larger clone is one base away. V is TRBV5-1 and J is TRBJ1-1, with D maybe TRBD1 (5 bases). The CDR3 is 13 amino acids. CDR1 SGHRS and CDR2 YFSETQ come from the germline V gene. This CDR3 reads CASSLAKDTETFF. The CDR3 nucleotides are TGCGCCAGCAGCTTGGCTAAGGACACTGAAACTTTCTTT.

This clonotype occurred many times. The rearrangement links TRBV28 to TRBJ1-2; D is undetermined. This CDR3 spans 12 amino acids. Germline assignment: CDR1 MDHEN and CDR2 SYDVKM. V lost 5 bases, J lost 8 bases, and 12 bases lay in between. CDR3 DNA: TGTGCCAGCAGTGCCTCCCTTAGCGGCTACACCTTC. It encodes CASSASLSGYTF.

Of note for this clonotype: Given a much more abundant clone one base away, this may be a read error. This sequence joins TRBV18 and TRBJ2-5; no reliable D call. Germline V gene sequence: CDR1 KGHSH, CDR2 LQKENI. This CDR3 has 14 amino acids. CDR3 DNA sequence: TGTGCCAGCTCACCACCGGCTAGTGGAGAGGCCCAGTACTTC. Amino acids: CASSPPASGEAQYF.

As concerns this clonotype: Since a much larger clone is just one base distant, this may be a read error. CDR3 protein: CASSLVTGSPAGYTF. CDR3 in DNA: TGCGCCAGCAGCTTGGTGACAGGGAGCCCGGCTGGCTACACCTTC. This rearrangement joins TRBV5-1 to TRBJ1-2, with TRBD1 identical over 7 bases. The V and J ends lost 0 bases and 7 bases, in that order; junction bases with no gene match: 9. Germline CDR1 and CDR2: SGHRS and YFSETQ. This CDR3 is 15 amino acids long.

This clonotype has only a few counts. A much larger clone lies one base from this, so it may be a read error. The chain couples TRBV30 to TRBJ1-5, with 7 positions matching TRBD1. Germline V gene lookup returns CDR1 GTSNPN and CDR2 SVGIG (reference sequence). The CDR3 loop spans 14 amino acids. The CDR3 is CAWSGGTVHQPQQF. Written as DNA, the CDR3 is TGTGCCTGGAGCGGGGGGACAGTACATCAGCCCCAGCAGTTT.

As concerns this clonotype: This may be a read error: a much more frequent sequence differs by one nucleotide. J is TRBJ2-7 and V is TRBV12-3 or TRBV12-4; D may be TRBD1 or TRBD2 (5 bases each). The V and J ends lost 7 bases and 0 bases respectively, with 13 bases between them. The CDR3 contains 14 residues. The CDR3 DNA follows: TGTGCCAGCAAGACGGGGCCGAGCTCCTACGAGCAGTACTTC. Translating it yields CASKTGPSSYEQYF.

This clonotype came up a few times. The chain couples TRBV6-2 or TRBV6-3 to TRBJ2-7; D gene uncertain. This CDR3 has 15 residues. CDR1 MNHEY and CDR2 SVGEGT come from the germline V gene. The germline V and J ends were trimmed by 8 bases and 0 bases, with 17 bases remaining between them. The CDR3 DNA is TGTGCCAGCCGGGTAGGAGATTCACTCTCCTACGAGCAGTACTTC. The encoded protein is CASRVGDSLSYEQYF.

This clonotype came up a few times. This chain links TRBV27 with TRBJ2-7; possibly TRBD2 for D (6 bases). From germline, CDR1 is MNHEY and CDR2 SMNVEV (reference sequence). This CDR3 comprises 11 residues. Trimming removed 11 bases at V and 1 base at J, with 9 bases between. The CDR3 bases are TGTGCCGTGGGACTTTCCTACGAGCAGTACTTC. Its translation: CAVGLSYEQYF.

This clonotype occurred many times. The chain employs TRBV5-1 and TRBJ2-1, with 9 bases identical to TRBD2. This CDR3 has 19 amino acids. Germline V gene lookup returns CDR1 SGHRS and CDR2 YFSETQ. V shed 4 bases and J 3 bases; nucleotides not matched to a gene: 17. CDR3 sequence (DNA): TGCGCCAGCAGCGCGGGGGGGAGCCCAGGTCATTTTAGCTACAATGAGCAGTTCTTC. This sequence encodes CASSAGGSPGHFSYNEQFF.

This clonotype has only one observation. The V and J genes are TRBV5-1 and TRBJ2-2; 8 bases match TRBD1. The CDR3 contains 17 residues. Trimming cost V 0 bases and J 1 base; bases outside gene matches: 5. The germline gives CDR1 SGHRS, CDR2 YFSETQ. The CDR3 sequence: CASSLDSGGLNTGELFF. CDR3 DNA: TGCGCCAGCAGCTTGGATTCAGGGGGCTTGAACACCGGGGAGCTGTTTTTT.

This clonotype was observed at least ten times. The V gene is TRBV4-2, the J gene TRBJ1-2; TRBD1 matches at 9 bases. J was trimmed by 8 bases and V by 1 base; bases with no gene match: 5. The CDR3 is 14 residues long. Germline V gene lookup returns CDR1 LGHNA and CDR2 YNFKEQ. CDR3 protein: CASSQVTGGEGYTF. The CDR3 region has the DNA TGTGCCAGCAGCCAAGTTACAGGGGGCGAAGGCTACACCTTC.

This clonotype appeared many times. The chain combines TRBV3-1 with TRBJ2-1; 9 bases map to TRBD2. V gave up 0 bases and J gave up 6 bases; unmatched junction bases: 3. The CDR3 has 15 residues. Per the germline V gene, CDR1 is LGHDT and CDR2 is YNNKEL (reference sequence). CDR3 nucleotide sequence: TGTGCCAGCAGCCAAGAAGGCGGGGGGGCCAATGAGCAGTTCTTC. It specifies CASSQEGGGANEQFF.

The chain is built from TRBV4-2 and TRBJ2-2; D may be TRBD2 (6 bases). The length of the CDR3 is 12 residues. Germline CDR1 is LGHNA and CDR2 is YNFKEQ. V was shortened by 5 bases and J by 10 bases, with 11 bases between the two germline ends. The CDR3 reads CASSAPGEELFF. CDR3 coding DNA: TGTGCCAGCAGCGCACCGGGGGAGGAGCTGTTTTTT.

This clonotype was observed many times. This chain links TRBV6-1 with TRBJ2-7; 9 nucleotides line up with TRBD1. This CDR3 is built from 14 residues. The germline gives CDR1 MNHNS, CDR2 SASEGT. Trimming took 6 bases from V and 4 from J; bases not matched to a gene: 7. CDR3 nucleotide sequence: TGTGCCAGCAGCAGACAGGGGGGCAGATACGAGCAGTACTTC. It encodes CASSRQGGRYEQYF.

This clonotype was counted many times. The V and J genes are TRBV20-1 and TRBJ2-3, with no clear D. CDR1 and CDR2 (germline): DFQATT, SNEGSKA (reference sequence). The CDR3 spans 19 residues. V gave up 3 bases and J gave up 0 bases, with 25 bases separating them. As DNA, the CDR3 is TGCAGTGCTAGTGGGCGAAGGCCCTACACCATCTCTAGCACAGATACGCAGTATTTT. Amino acids: CSASGRRPYTISSTDTQYF.

This clonotype came up many times. The chain uses TRBV5-5 and TRBJ2-1; TRBD1 is a possible D gene (5 bases). The V end lost 6 bases, the J end lost 0 bases, and 13 bases lay between the germline ends. Germline CDR1 SGHKS, CDR2 YYEKEE (reference sequence). The CDR3 sequence is 15 residues long. In nucleotides, the CDR3 is TGTGCCAGCAAAGGGGTCAGTAACTCCTACAATGAGCAGTTCTTC. Translating it yields CASKGVSNSYNEQFF.

This clonotype turned up a few times. Being one base from a much bigger clone, this may be a read error. The chain has TRBV20-1 and TRBJ2-7; 14 bases line up with TRBD2. This CDR3 is 17 amino acids long. Germline-derived CDR1 and CDR2 are DFQATT and SNEGSKA (reference sequence). Trimming took 3 bases from V and 1 from J; bases not matched to a gene: 8. This CDR3 is CSARSGTSGSGSYEQYF. The CDR3 bases are TGCAGTGCTAGGAGTGGGACTAGCGGGAGTGGGTCCTACGAGCAGTACTTC.

With respect to this clonotype: At one end the junction does not follow the germline gene, possibly because of a read error. The gene calls are TRBV10-2 and TRBJ2-1, with D unclear. The CDR3 runs to 13 residues. CDR1 is WSHSY and CDR2 is SAAADI in the germline V gene. CDR3 protein: CASSTSSYNERFF. In DNA, the CDR3 is TGCGCCAGCAGTACAAGCTCCTACAATGAGCGGTTCTTC.

As regards this clonotype: A far larger clone is just one base off, so this is likely a read error. Here the CDR3 omits its conserved ending phenylalanine or tryptophan, so a read error is the likely source. This chain connects TRBV6-9 to TRBJ2-7; 7 bases line up with TRBD2. After removal of 4 bases from V and 5 bases from J, the junction contained 11 bases not matched to a gene. This CDR3 is 15 amino acids long. Germline CDR1 is MNHGY and CDR2 is SVAAGI. Written as DNA, the CDR3 is TGTGCCAGCAGTTTGGTCCCTAGCGGCGTGCACGAGCAGTACCTC. As protein: CASSLVPSGVHEQYL.

The genes are TRBV4-1 and TRBJ2-1; D possibly corresponds to TRBD1 (8 bases). This CDR3 comprises 16 residues. The germline CDR1 and CDR2 sequences are MGHRA and YSYEKL. V lost 2 bases to trimming and J lost 5 bases, with 16 bases between them. The CDR3 DNA reads as TGCGCCAGCAGCCAACGGGGGGTGACAGGGGACAATGAGCAGTTCTTC. As protein: CASSQRGVTGDNEQFF.

This clonotype was detected many times. The rearrangement joins TRBV10-2 to TRBJ2-7; TRBD1 is a possible D gene (5 bases). Germline-derived CDR1 and CDR2 are WSHSY and SAAADI. The V and J ends lost 7 bases and 2 bases respectively, with 12 bases between them. The CDR3 consists of 13 residues. This chain's CDR3 is CASTPDRAYEQYF. CDR3 DNA: TGCGCCAGCACCCCAGACAGAGCCTACGAGCAGTACTTC.